This TCR beta chain stems from a study of T-cell memory formation after mild COVID-19. Germline CDR1 reads SGHAT; CDR2 reads FQNNGV. The CDR3 spans 17 residues. V dropped 1 base and J dropped 2; count of bases not matched to a gene: 4. Each CDR3 protein is one row after TCRdb ran MiXCR on the 5' RACE reads. The sample holds approximately 240,000 distinct CDR3 sequences, 16% seen once. Material for sequencing was PBMCs or a T cell subset sorted from them (not recorded which). The receptor was isolated from a man between 18 and 29 years old who had mild COVID-19 (a few samples of this study predate the infection). Cell type and time point are not known. The chain recombines TRBV11-2 with TRBJ2-6; 8 positions agree with TRBD1. This CDR3 reads CASSLGTGRPGANVLTF. CDR3 nucleotides: TGTGCCAGCAGCTTAGGGACAGGGAGACCTGGGGCCAACGTCCTGACTTTC. The full variable domain, its missing parts supplied by reference TRBV11-2 and TRBJ2-6, is EAGVAQSPRYKIIEKRQSVAFWCNPISGHATLYWYQQILGQGPKLLIQFQNNGVVDDSQLPKDRFSAERLKGVDSTLKIQPAKLEDSAVYLCASSLGTGRPGANVLTFGAGSRLTVL.